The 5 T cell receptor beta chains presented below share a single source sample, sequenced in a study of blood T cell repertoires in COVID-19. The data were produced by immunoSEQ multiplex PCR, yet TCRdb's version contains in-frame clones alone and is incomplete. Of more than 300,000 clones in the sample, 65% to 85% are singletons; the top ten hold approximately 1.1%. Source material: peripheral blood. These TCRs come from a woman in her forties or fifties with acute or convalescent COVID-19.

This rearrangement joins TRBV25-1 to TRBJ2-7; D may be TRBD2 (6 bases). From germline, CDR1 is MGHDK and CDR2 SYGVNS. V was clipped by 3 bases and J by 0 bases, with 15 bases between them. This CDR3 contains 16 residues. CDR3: CASSDPAAGLSYEQYF. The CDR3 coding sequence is TGTGCCAGCAGTGACCCAGCAGCGGGTCTCTCCTACGAGCAGTACTTC.

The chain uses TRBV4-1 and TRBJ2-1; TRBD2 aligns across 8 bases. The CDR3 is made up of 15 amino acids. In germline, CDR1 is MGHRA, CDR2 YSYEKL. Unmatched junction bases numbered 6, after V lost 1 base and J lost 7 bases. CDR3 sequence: CASSQVRERGNEQFF. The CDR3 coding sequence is TGCGCCAGCAGCCAAGTTCGGGAGCGGGGGAATGAGCAGTTCTTC.

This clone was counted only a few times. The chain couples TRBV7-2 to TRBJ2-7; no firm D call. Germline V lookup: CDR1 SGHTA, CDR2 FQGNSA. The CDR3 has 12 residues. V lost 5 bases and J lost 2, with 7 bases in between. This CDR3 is CASSRQAYEQYF. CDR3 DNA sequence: TGTGCCAGCAGCCGACAAGCCTACGAGCAGTACTTC.

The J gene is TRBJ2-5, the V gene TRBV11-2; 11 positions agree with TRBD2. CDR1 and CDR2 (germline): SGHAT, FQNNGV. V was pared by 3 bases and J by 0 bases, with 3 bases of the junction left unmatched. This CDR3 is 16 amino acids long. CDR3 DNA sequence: TGTGCCAGCAGCTTCCGACTAGCGGGACACCAAGAGACCCAGTACTTC. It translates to CASSFRLAGHQETQYF.

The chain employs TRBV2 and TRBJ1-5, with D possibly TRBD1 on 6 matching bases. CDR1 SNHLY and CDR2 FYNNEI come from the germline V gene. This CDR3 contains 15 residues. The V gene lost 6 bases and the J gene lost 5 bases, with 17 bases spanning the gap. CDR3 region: CASSDPGTQHQPQHF. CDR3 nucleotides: TGTGCCAGCAGCGACCCCGGGACACAACATCAGCCCCAGCATTTT.